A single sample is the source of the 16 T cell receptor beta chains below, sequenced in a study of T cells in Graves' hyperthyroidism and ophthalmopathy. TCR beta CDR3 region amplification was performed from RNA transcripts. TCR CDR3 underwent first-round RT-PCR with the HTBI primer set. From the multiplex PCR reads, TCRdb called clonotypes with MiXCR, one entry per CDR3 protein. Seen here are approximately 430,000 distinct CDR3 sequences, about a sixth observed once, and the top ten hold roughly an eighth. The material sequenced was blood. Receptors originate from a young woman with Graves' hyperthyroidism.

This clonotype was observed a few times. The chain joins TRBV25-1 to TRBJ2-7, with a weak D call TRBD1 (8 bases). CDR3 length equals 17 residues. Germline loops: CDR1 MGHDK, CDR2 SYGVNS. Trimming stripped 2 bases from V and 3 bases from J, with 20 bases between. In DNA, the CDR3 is TGTGCCAGCAGTGAACCTTCCGGACAGGGAGGGAGCTACGAGCAGTACTTC. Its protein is CASSEPSGQGGSYEQYF.

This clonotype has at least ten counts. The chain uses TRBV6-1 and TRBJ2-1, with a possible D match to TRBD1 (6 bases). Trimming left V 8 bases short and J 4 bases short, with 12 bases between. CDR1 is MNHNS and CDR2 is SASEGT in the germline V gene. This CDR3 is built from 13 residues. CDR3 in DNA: TGTGCCAGCTCACCACAGGGTTACAATGAGCAGTTCTTC. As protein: CASSPQGYNEQFF.

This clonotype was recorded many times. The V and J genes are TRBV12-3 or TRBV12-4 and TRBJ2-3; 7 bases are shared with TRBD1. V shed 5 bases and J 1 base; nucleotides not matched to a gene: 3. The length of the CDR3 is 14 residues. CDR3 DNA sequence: TGTGCCAGCAGTGTCGACAGGGGCACAGATACGCAGTATTTT. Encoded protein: CASSVDRGTDTQYF.

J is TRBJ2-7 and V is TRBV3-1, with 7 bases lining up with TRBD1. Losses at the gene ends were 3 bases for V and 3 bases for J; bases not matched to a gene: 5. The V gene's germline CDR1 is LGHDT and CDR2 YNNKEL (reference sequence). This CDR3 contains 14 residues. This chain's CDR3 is CASSQRDSSYEQYF. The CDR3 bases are TGTGCCAGCAGCCAGAGGGACAGTAGCTACGAGCAGTACTTC.

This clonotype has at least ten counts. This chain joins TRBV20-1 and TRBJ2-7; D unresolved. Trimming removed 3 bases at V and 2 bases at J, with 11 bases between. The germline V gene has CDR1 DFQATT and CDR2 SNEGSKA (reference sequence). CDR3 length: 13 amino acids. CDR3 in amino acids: CSASPAGAYEQYF. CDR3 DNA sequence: TGCAGTGCTAGCCCAGCTGGCGCCTACGAGCAGTACTTC.

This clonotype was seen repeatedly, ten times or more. This chain's CDR3 is CASSLGQLNNEQFF. Here the CDR3 DNA reads TGTGCCAGCAGCTTAGGACAGCTTAACAATGAGCAGTTCTTC. The chain has TRBV13 and TRBJ2-1, with D uncertain. The V and J ends lost 0 bases and 5 bases respectively, with 8 bases between them. The V gene's germline CDR1 is PRHDT and CDR2 FYEKMQ (reference sequence). This CDR3 has 14 amino acids.

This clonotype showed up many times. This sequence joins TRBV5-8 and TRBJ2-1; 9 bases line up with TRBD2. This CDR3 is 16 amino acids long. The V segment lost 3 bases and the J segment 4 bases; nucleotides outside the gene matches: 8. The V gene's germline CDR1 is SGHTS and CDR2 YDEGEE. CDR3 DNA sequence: TGTGCCAGCAGCTCGCTACCTAGCGGGATTTACAATGAGCAGTTCTTC. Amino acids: CASSSLPSGIYNEQFF.

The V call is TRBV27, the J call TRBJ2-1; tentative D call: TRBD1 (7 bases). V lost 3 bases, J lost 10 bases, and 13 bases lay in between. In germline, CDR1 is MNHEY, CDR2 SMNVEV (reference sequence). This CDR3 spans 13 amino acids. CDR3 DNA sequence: TGTGCCAGCAGTTTCCGACAGGGAGGCGAGCAGTTCTTC. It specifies CASSFRQGGEQFF.

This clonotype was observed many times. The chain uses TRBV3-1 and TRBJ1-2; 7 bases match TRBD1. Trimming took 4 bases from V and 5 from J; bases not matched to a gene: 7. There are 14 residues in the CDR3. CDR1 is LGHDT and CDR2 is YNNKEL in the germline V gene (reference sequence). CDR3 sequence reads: CASSLRQGLYGYTF. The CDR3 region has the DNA TGTGCCAGCAGCCTTAGACAGGGTTTATATGGCTACACCTTC.

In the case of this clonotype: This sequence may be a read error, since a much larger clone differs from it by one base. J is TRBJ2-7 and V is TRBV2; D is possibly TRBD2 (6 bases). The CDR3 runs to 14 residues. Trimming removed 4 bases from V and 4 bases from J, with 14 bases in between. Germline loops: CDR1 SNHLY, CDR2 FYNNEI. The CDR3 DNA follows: TGTGCCAGCAGTGGGGTGGTCGGGAGATACGAGCAGTACTTC. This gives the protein CASSGVVGRYEQYF.

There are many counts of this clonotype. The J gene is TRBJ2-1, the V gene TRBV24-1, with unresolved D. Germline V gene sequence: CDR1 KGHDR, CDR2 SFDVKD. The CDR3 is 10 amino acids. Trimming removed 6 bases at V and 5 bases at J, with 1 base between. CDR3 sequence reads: CATSNNEQFF. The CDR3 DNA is TGTGCCACCAGTAACAATGAGCAGTTCTTC.

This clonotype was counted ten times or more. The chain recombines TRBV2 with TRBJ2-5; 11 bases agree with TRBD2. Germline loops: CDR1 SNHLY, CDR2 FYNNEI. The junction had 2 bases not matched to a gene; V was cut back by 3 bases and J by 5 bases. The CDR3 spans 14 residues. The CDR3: CASSDSSGGETQYF. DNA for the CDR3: TGTGCCAGCAGTGATTCTAGCGGGGGGGAGACCCAGTACTTC.

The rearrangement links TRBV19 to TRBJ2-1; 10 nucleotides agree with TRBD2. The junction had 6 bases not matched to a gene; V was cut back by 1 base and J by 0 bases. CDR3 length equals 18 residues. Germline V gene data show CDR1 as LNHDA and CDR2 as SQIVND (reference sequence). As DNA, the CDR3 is TGTGCCAGTAGTATAGTAGCGGGGGGCCCGAGCTCCTACAATGAGCAGTTCTTC. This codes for CASSIVAGGPSSYNEQFF.

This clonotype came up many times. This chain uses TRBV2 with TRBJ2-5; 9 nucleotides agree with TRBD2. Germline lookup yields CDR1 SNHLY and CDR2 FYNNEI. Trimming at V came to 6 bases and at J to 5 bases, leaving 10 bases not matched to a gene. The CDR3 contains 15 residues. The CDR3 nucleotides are TGTGCCAGCAGCTCCTTTAGCGGGAGCGGCGAGACCCAGTACTTC. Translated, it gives CASSSFSGSGETQYF.

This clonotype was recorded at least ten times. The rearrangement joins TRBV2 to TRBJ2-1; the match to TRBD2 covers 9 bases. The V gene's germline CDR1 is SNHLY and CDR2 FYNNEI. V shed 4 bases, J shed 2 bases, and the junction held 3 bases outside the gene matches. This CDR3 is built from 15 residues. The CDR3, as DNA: TGTGCCAGCAGTGCTGGCGGGGGGGCCTACAATGAGCAGTTCTTC. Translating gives CASSAGGGAYNEQFF.

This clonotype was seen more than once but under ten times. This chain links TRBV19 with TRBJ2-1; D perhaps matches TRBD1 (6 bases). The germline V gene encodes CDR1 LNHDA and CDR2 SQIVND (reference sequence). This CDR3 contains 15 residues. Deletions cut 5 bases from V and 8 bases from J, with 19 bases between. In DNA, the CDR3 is TGTGCCAGTAGTCTCCGGGACACAGTGCCCCATGAGCAGTTCTTC. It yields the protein CASSLRDTVPHEQFF.